The 30 T cell receptor beta chains below were found in one sample sequenced in a study of tumor-infiltrating lymphocytes in oesophageal squamous cell carcinoma. A single record per CDR3 protein comes from TCRdb applying MiXCR to the PCR reads. Found here are over 15,000 distinct CDR3 sequences, around 51% of them singletons; the top ten hold less than 40%. Sequencing used esophageal tumor tissue. The receptors come from a female donor with esophageal squamous cell carcinoma.

On this clonotype itself: Here the CDR3 omits its conserved ending phenylalanine or tryptophan, so a read error is the likely source. The DNA is omitted, as the CDR3 cannot be located on it reliably, and the CDR3 follows TCRdb's listing. The J gene is TRBJ2-5, the V gene TRBV5-1; the D call in the table, TRBD2, was not verified against the DNA. 17 amino acids form the CDR3, both terminal residues included. Germline values: CDR1 SGHRS, CDR2 YFSETQ. This chain's CDR3 is CASSLTGAGNSPLHFGN.

With regard to this clonotype: Its ends do not fully match the called genes, so a read error is possible. The chain is built from TRBV4-1 and TRBJ2-5; 9 bases are a match to TRBD2. The J call may be wrong; the DNA end is better matched by TRBJ2-1. The CDR3 is made up of 20 amino acids. CDR1 and CDR2 from the germline V gene are MGHRA and YSYEKL. The DNA for the CDR3 is TGTGCCAGCAGCCAAGAAACCCTTAGCGGGAGAATAGGTAGTAGTGATGAGCAGTTCTTC. It codes for CASSQETLSGRIGSSDEQFF.

The chain uses TRBV7-2 and TRBJ2-6; D remains unclear. The J call may be faulty, since TRBJ2-1 better matches the DNA end. CDR3 size: 12 residues. Germline CDR1 SGHTA, CDR2 FQGNSA. CDR3 DNA sequence: TGTGCCAGCCGTCCCCTCGGCAATGAGCAGTTCTTC. It yields the protein CASRPLGNEQFF.

V is TRBV6-8 and J is TRBJ2-6; perhaps TRBD2 as D (6 bases). Deletions cut 7 bases from V and 1 base from J, with 11 bases between. The CDR3 runs 15 residues. Germline V lookup: CDR1 MNHGY, CDR2 SAAAGT. CDR3 amino acids: CASTFSGSGANVLTF. As DNA, the CDR3 is TGTGCCAGCACCTTTAGCGGTTCTGGGGCCAACGTCCTGACTTTC.

The CDR3 sequence is CASSVGGGYEQYF. The CDR3 nucleotides read TGTGCCAGCAGCGTTGGGGGGGGTTACGAGCAGTACTTC. V is TRBV7-6 and J is TRBJ2-7, with 7 bases fitting TRBD2. The germline V gene encodes CDR1 SGHVS and CDR2 FNYEAQ. The length of the CDR3 is 13 residues. The trim removed 5 bases at V and 4 bases at J, leaving 5 bases unmatched.

The rearrangement uses TRBV11-2 and TRBJ2-4; D gene uncertain. The J call may be mistaken, given a closer DNA end match to TRBJ2-5. The CDR3 contains 16 residues. Germline V gene data show CDR1 as SGHAT and CDR2 as FQNNGV. DNA for the CDR3: TGTGCCAGCAGCTTCTCCATGTCTCCGGCACAAGAGACCCAGTACTTC. Protein: CASSFSMSPAQETQYF.

The V and J genes are TRBV28 and TRBJ2-3, with 7 bases lining up with TRBD2. This CDR3 comprises 14 residues. V lost 1 base to trimming and J lost 3 bases; unmatched junction nucleotides: 1. The germline gives CDR1 MDHEN, CDR2 SYDVKM. CDR3 DNA: TGTGCCAGCAGTTTATTGGGGGGGACAGATACGCAGTATTTT. It is translated as CASSLLGGTDTQYF.

The CDR3 sequence is CAWTHRSHGYTF. CDR3 nucleotides: TGTGCCTGGACTCACCGCAGCCATGGCTACACCTTC. The rearrangement links TRBV30 to TRBJ1-2; D gene uncertain. From germline, CDR1 is GTSNPN and CDR2 SVGIG (reference sequence). The germline V and J ends were trimmed by 4 bases and 6 bases, with 12 bases remaining between them. There are 12 residues in the CDR3.

The chain carries TRBV12-3 or TRBV12-4 and TRBJ2-6; D may match TRBD1 or TRBD2 (5 bases each). Trimming removed 3 bases at V and 2 bases at J, with 8 bases between. The CDR3 sequence is 15 residues long. For the CDR3, the DNA is TGTGCCAGCAGTTTGTGGGGGACTGGGGCCAACGTCCTGACTTTC. Translating it yields CASSLWGTGANVLTF.

This clonotype was counted only a few times. This chain connects TRBV7-8 to TRBJ2-3; no clear D. Germline lookup yields CDR1 SGHVS and CDR2 FQNEAQ. Trimming took off 0 bases at V and 3 bases at J, with 7 bases between the two ends. The CDR3 extends over 14 amino acids. CDR3 protein: CASSLASDTDTQYF. The CDR3 coding sequence is TGTGCCAGCAGCTTAGCTTCAGATACAGATACGCAGTATTTT. The variable domain in full, completed from reference TRBV7-8 and TRBJ2-3, reads GAGVSQSPRYKVAKRGQDVALRCDPISGHVSLFWYQQALGQGPEFLTYFQNEAQLDKSGLPSDRFFAERPEGSVSTLKIQRTQQEDSAVYLCASSLASDTDTQYFGPGTRLTVL.

Relative to its sample, this clonotype is medium-sized. The rearrangement joins TRBV7-2 to TRBJ2-1; D tentatively fits TRBD1 or TRBD2 (5 bases each). CDR3 length: 16 amino acids. CDR1 SGHTA and CDR2 FQGNSA come from the germline V gene. Deletions cut 1 base from V and 8 bases from J, with 18 bases between. This chain's CDR3 is CASSLGPRGTGDEQFF. The CDR3 bases are TGTGCCAGCAGCTTAGGGCCACGGGGCACTGGAGATGAGCAGTTCTTC.

This chain connects TRBV7-6 to TRBJ2-6; D is unresolved. This CDR3 has 17 residues. V lost 2 bases and J lost 0, with 11 bases in between. The V gene's germline CDR1 is SGHVS and CDR2 FNYEAQ. As DNA, the CDR3 is TGTGCCAGCAGCTTAAACACCCCCAGCTCTGGGGCCAACGTCCTGACTTTC. This encodes CASSLNTPSSGANVLTF.

The V call is TRBV6-1, the J call TRBJ2-3; a possible D gene is TRBD1 (6 bases). The CDR3 is 12 residues long. The V end lost 5 bases, the J end lost 3 bases, and 6 bases lay between the germline ends. Germline assignment: CDR1 MNHNS and CDR2 SASEGT. The CDR3 reads CASSQGTDTQYF. The CDR3 region has the DNA TGTGCCAGCAGTCAGGGGACAGATACGCAGTATTTT.

The gene calls are TRBV27 and TRBJ2-4, with a possible D match to TRBD1 (6 bases). Germline V gives CDR1 MNHEY, CDR2 SMNVEV (reference sequence). Trimming stripped 5 bases from V and 0 bases from J, with 14 bases between. The CDR3 is 16 residues long. This CDR3 reads CASSRQGRLAKNIQYF. The CDR3 DNA sequence: TGTGCCAGCAGTAGGCAGGGGCGTCTAGCCAAAAACATTCAGTACTTC.

This clonotype occurred many times. The chain combines TRBV4-1 with TRBJ2-7; 7 nucleotides match TRBD1. The length of the CDR3 is 16 residues. V trimming: 1 base; J trimming: 0 bases; junction bases outside the gene matches: 6. CDR1 is MGHRA, CDR2 YSYEKL, per germline. The CDR3 region has the DNA TGCGCCAGCAGCCAAGGAGCTGACAGGGCCTCCTACGAGCAGTACTTC. Protein: CASSQGADRASYEQYF.

This clonotype was observed a few times. This chain connects TRBV7-3 to TRBJ2-5, with 10 positions matching TRBD1. J was trimmed by 5 bases and V by 4 bases; bases with no gene match: 1. In germline, CDR1 is SGHTA, CDR2 FQGTGA. The CDR3 loop spans 13 amino acids. CDR3 coding DNA: TGTGCCAGCAGCTCGGACAGGGGGGAGACCCAGTACTTC. Amino acids: CASSSDRGETQYF.

The sample holds a few counts of this clonotype. The V call is TRBV7-9, the J call TRBJ2-1; 9 positions match TRBD2. CDR3 length: 15 residues. The J segment lost 6 bases and the V segment lost 1 base, leaving 4 bases of the junction unmatched. Germline V gene lookup returns CDR1 SEHNR and CDR2 FQNEAQ (reference sequence). The CDR3 loop is CASSLGWREGNEQFF. The CDR3 bases are TGTGCCAGCAGCTTAGGGTGGCGGGAGGGCAATGAGCAGTTCTTC. Together with reference TRBV7-9 and TRBJ2-1, the CDR3 gives the full variable domain: DTGVSQNPRHKITKRGQNVTFRCDPISEHNRLYWYRQTLGQGPEFLTYFQNEAQLEKSRLLSDRFSAERPKGSFSTLEIQRTEQGDSAMYLCASSLGWREGNEQFFGPGTRLTVL.

CDR3 in amino acids: CASSSGTGVGGTEAFF. DNA for the CDR3: TGTGCCAGCAGCTCCGGGACAGGGGTCGGTGGGACTGAAGCTTTCTTT. J is TRBJ1-6 and V is TRBV7-9, with 10 bases that match TRBD1. The J call may not be correct, given that the DNA end is closer to TRBJ1-1. The CDR3 has 16 amino acids. Germline values: CDR1 SEHNR, CDR2 FQNEAQ (reference sequence).

This clonotype was picked up a small number of times. The V gene is TRBV24-1, the J gene TRBJ1-5; D gene ambiguous. The length of the CDR3 is 14 residues. With 0 bases removed from V and 3 bases from J, the gap between germline ends came to 5 bases. The V gene's germline CDR1 is KGHDR and CDR2 SFDVKD. CDR3 nucleotide sequence: TGTGCCACCAGTGATTTGAGCATCAATCAGCCCCAGCATTTT. Translating gives CATSDLSINQPQHF.

This clonotype was detected a few times. As DNA, the CDR3 is TGTGCCAGCAGCTTAGGATCGGCCAGAGAGACCCAGTACTTC. This encodes CASSLGSARETQYF. The V and J genes are TRBV7-6 and TRBJ2-5; no firm D call. The CDR3 covers 14 residues. V shed 1 base and J shed 4 bases, with 10 bases lying between them. Germline V lookup: CDR1 SGHVS, CDR2 FNYEAQ. Full variable domain (outside the CDR3, taken from reference TRBV7-6 and TRBJ2-5): GAGVSQSPRYKVTKRGQDVALRCDPISGHVSLYWYRQALGQGPEFLTYFNYEAQQDKSGLPNDRFSAERPEGSISTLTIQRTEQRDSAMYRCASSLGSARETQYFGPGTRLLVL.

This CDR3 reads CASSGPESGDPYEQHF. In DNA form, the CDR3 reads TGCGCCAGCAGTGGGCCCGAATCGGGGGATCCCTACGAGCAGCACTTT. V gene TRBV10-1 combines with J gene TRBJ1-6; D might be TRBD1 (5 bases). Trimming shortened V by 4 bases and J by 19 bases, and 29 bases separated the two germline ends. The CDR3 extends over 16 amino acids. Germline V gene lookup returns CDR1 WNHNN and CDR2 SYGVQD (reference sequence).

Of note for this clonotype: Because the CDR3 is missing its conserved closing phenylalanine or tryptophan, this is likely a read error. No DNA is shown, since the ends of the CDR3 on it are uncertain; the CDR3 is the one TCRdb lists. This sequence joins TRBV6-2 or TRBV6-3 and TRBJ2-7; the DNA was not compared with TRBD2, the D call given in the table. Counting both end residues, the CDR3 totals 16 amino acids. CDR1 MNHEY and CDR2 SVGEGT come from the germline V gene. CDR3 residues: CASSYSGGGETQYFGA.

The genes are TRBV7-2 and TRBJ2-1; 9 bases fit TRBD2. The tail of the sequence fits TRBJ2-7 better, so the J call may be wrong. The germline CDR1 and CDR2 sequences are SGHTA and FQGNSA. The CDR3 extends over 15 amino acids. This CDR3 is CASSSRTSVSYEQYF. CDR3 DNA sequence: TGTGCCAGCAGCTCTCGGACTAGCGTGTCCTACGAGCAGTACTTC.

This clonotype has at least ten counts. A read error may account for a junction end that differs from germline. The genes are TRBV7-7 and TRBJ2-3; D is undetermined. CDR3 size: 13 residues. CDR1 is SSHAT, CDR2 FNYEAQ, per germline (reference sequence). CDR3 coding DNA: TGTGCTAGCAGCTTTACTAACACAGATACGCAGTATTTT. This translates into CASSFTNTDTQYF. Supplemented by reference TRBV7-7 and TRBJ2-3, the full variable domain reads GAGVSQSPRYKVTKRGQDVTLRCDPISSHATLYWYQQALGQGPEFLTYFNYEAQPDKSGLPSDRFSAERPEGSISTLTIQRTEQRDSAMYRCASSFTNTDTQYFGPGTRLTVL.

This clonotype was seen a few times. The V call is TRBV7-6, the J call TRBJ2-2, with 7 bases identical to TRBD1. Per germline, CDR1 SGHVS and CDR2 FNYEAQ. This CDR3 has 14 residues. The ends lost 5 bases at V and 6 bases at J; junction bases unmatched: 6. CDR3 sequence reads: CASSDTDRAGELFF. The CDR3, as DNA: TGTGCCAGCAGCGATACCGACAGGGCCGGGGAGCTGTTTTTT.

CDR3 sequence (DNA): TGTGCCAGCAGTTCAACCCAGGGGGCTTTGACTTTTCTTCCTGGCTACACCTTC. This gives the protein CASSSTQGALTFLPGYTF. The rearrangement joins TRBV27 to TRBJ1-2, with 8 bases fitting TRBD1. Trimming took 4 bases from V and 7 from J; bases not matched to a gene: 20. This CDR3 has 18 residues. Germline lookup yields CDR1 MNHEY and CDR2 SMNVEV (reference sequence).

The gene calls are TRBV5-1 and TRBJ2-5, with 12 nucleotides matching TRBD2. The DNA end favors TRBJ2-1, so the J call may be wrong. This CDR3 has 15 amino acids. Germline-derived CDR1 and CDR2 are SGHRS and YFSETQ. The chain's CDR3 is CASSWGTSGLNEQFF. The CDR3 nucleotides read TGCGCCAGCAGCTGGGGGACTAGCGGGTTGAATGAGCAGTTCTTC.

This clonotype came up a few times. V usage is TRBV28 and J usage is TRBJ2-7, with 7 positions matching TRBD2. The CDR3 sequence is 16 residues long. With V trimmed by 8 bases and J by 3 bases, 16 bases remained unmatched. CDR1 and CDR2 (germline): MDHEN, SYDVKM. CDR3 DNA sequence: TGTGCCAGCTTCTCCCGAGCGGCTAGCGGTAGCTACGAGCAGTACTTC. Translated: CASFSRAASGSYEQYF.

The chain is built from TRBV28 and TRBJ1-4; no reliable D call. V was trimmed by 3 bases and J by 5 bases, leaving 19 bases between them. The germline V gene encodes CDR1 MDHEN and CDR2 SYDVKM. The CDR3 spans 17 residues. The chain's CDR3 is CASSLEAGFRRNEKLFF. The DNA of the CDR3 is TGTGCCAGCAGTTTGGAGGCAGGTTTTCGAAGAAATGAAAAACTGTTTTTT.

The genes are TRBV15 and TRBJ2-1, with TRBD2 matching 7 bases. The CDR3 extends over 17 amino acids. Germline V lookup: CDR1 LNHNV, CDR2 YYDKDF (reference sequence). Trimming took 0 bases from V and 9 from J; bases not matched to a gene: 14. The CDR3 loop is CATSRDQAGPGGSEQFF. The CDR3 coding sequence is TGTGCCACCAGCAGAGATCAAGCCGGCCCCGGGGGGAGTGAGCAGTTCTTC.